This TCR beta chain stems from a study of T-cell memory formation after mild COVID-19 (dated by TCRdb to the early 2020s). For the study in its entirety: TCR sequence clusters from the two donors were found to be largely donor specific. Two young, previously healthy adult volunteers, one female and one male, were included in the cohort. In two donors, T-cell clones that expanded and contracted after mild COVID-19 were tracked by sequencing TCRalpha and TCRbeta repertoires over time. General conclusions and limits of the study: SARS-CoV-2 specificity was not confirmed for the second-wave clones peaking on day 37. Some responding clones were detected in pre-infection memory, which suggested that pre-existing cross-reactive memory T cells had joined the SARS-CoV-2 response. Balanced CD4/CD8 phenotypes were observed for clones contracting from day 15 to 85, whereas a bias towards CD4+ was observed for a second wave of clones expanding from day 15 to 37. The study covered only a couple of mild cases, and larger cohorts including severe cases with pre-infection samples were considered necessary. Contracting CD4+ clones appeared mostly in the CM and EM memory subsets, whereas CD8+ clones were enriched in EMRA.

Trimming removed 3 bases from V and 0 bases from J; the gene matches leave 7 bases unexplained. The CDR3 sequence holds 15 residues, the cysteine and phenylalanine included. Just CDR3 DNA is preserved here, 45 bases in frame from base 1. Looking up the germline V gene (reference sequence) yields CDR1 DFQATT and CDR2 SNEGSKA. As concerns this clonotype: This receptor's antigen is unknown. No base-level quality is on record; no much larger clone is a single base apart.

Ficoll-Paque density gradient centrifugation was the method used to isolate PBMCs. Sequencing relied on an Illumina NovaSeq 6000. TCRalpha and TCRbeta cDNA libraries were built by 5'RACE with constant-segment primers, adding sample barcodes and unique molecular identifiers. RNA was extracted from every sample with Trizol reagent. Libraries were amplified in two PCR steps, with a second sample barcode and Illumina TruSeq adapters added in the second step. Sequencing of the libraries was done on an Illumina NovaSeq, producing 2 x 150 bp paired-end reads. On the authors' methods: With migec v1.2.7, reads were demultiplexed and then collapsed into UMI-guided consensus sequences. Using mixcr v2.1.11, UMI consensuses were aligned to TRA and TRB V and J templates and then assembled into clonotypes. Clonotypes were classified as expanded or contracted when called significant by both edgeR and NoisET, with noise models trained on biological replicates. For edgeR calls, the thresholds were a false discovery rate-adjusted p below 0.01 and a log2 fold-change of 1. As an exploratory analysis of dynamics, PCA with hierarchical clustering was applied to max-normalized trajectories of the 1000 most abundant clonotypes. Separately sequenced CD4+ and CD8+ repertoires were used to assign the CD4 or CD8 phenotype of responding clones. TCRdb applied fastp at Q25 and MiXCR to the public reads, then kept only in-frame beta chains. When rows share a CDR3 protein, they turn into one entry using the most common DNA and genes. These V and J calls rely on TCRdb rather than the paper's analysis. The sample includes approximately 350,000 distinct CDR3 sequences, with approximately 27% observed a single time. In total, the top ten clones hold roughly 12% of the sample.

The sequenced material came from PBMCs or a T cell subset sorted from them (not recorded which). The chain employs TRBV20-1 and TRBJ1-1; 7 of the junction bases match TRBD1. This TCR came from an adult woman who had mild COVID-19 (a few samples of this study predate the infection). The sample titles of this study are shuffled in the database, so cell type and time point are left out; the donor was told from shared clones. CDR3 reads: CSARDRLGMNTEAFF. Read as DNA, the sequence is TGCAGTGCTAGGGACAGGCTGGGAATGAACACTGAAGCTTTCTTT.